The clone carrying this T cell receptor (beta chain) was observed at least ten times. Its target is not known. The CDR3 contains 15 residues. Germline loops: CDR1 SGHTA, CDR2 FQGNSA. The V end was cut by 1 base, the J end by 7 bases, with 13 bases between. RNA transcripts were the template for amplifying TCR beta CDR3 regions. First-round RT-PCR with HTBI primers amplified the TCR CDR3 region. TCRdb fed the multiplex PCR reads into MiXCR, producing one record per CDR3 protein. This table has around 600,000 distinct CDR3 sequences, approximately 15% appearing once. This entry is derived from a study of T cells in Graves' hyperthyroidism and ophthalmopathy. The overall study: At the time of initial diagnosis and before any treatment, peripheral blood was collected. Study observations and caveats: In the analysis, a 13 V-J model separated ophthalmopathy from stable hyperthyroidism. The model anticipated ophthalmopathy a median approximately 6.7 months pre-onset.

Source material for PBMCs was more than 7.5 ml fresh peripheral blood. The genes are TRBV7-2 and TRBJ2-2; D possibly corresponds to TRBD2 (6 bases). The source material was blood. This TCR was recovered from a woman aged 45-65 years with Graves' ophthalmopathy. CDR3 DNA sequence: TGTGCCAGCAGCTTAGTCCGACTAGTTAACGGGGAGCTGTTTTTT. It translates to CASSLVRLVNGELFF.